These 20 T cell receptor beta chains came from one sample sequenced in a study of T cells in Graves' hyperthyroidism and ophthalmopathy. RNA transcripts gave rise to amplified TCR beta CDR3 regions. The HTBI primer set was used in a first-round RT-PCR of the TCR CDR3. TCRdb used MiXCR to reprocess the multiplex PCR reads, holding one entry per CDR3 protein. The sample yields approximately 600,000 distinct CDR3 sequences, 13% to 15% seen once. The sequenced sample was blood. Every receptor here comes from a woman aged 18-29 years with Graves' ophthalmopathy.

In its sample, this clonotype was seen many times. V and J are TRBV18 and TRBJ1-2, with 7 bases that match TRBD1. The germline V gene encodes CDR1 KGHSH and CDR2 LQKENI. This CDR3 spans 13 amino acids. Trimming at V came to 6 bases and at J to 5 bases, leaving 6 bases not matched to a gene. Written as DNA, the CDR3 is TGTGCCAGCTCGGAGGGGACAGCTTATGGCTACACCTTC. It yields the protein CASSEGTAYGYTF.

This clonotype appeared many times. The rearrangement uses TRBV11-2 and TRBJ2-3; TRBD2 agrees at 12 bases. With V trimmed by 8 bases and J by 6 bases, 6 bases remained unmatched. This CDR3 is built from 14 residues. Germline assignment: CDR1 SGHAT and CDR2 FQNNGV. The CDR3 coding sequence is TGTGCCAGCGCTTGGCTAGCGGGGGGGGATACGCAGTATTTT. Translating it yields CASAWLAGGDTQYF.

This clonotype was seen ten or more times. V gene TRBV4-3 combines with J gene TRBJ2-5, with D perhaps matching TRBD1 or TRBD2 (5 bases each). The germline V gene has CDR1 LGHNA and CDR2 YSLEER. Trimming pared 0 bases from V and 5 bases from J, leaving 13 bases between. This CDR3 is 15 amino acids long. Written as DNA, the CDR3 is TGCGCCAGCAGCCAAGATCCTGGGACCGAGGAGACCCAGTACTTC. Translation gives CASSQDPGTEETQYF.

In its sample, this clonotype was seen many times. The rearrangement uses TRBV7-9 and TRBJ2-5; TRBD2 matches at 15 bases. CDR3 size: 16 residues. V shed 5 bases and J 5 bases; nucleotides not matched to a gene: 6. Germline CDR1 SEHNR, CDR2 FQNEAQ (reference sequence). The CDR3 DNA is TGTGCCAGCAGCCGAAGGACTAGCGGGAGGGAGGAGACCCAGTACTTC. Translating gives CASSRRTSGREETQYF.

This clonotype was seen repeatedly, ten times or more. The rearrangement uses TRBV27 and TRBJ1-2; the match to TRBD1 covers 7 bases. The germline V gene encodes CDR1 MNHEY and CDR2 SMNVEV (reference sequence). V was clipped by 6 bases and J by 8 bases; unmatched bases: 9. The CDR3 runs to 13 residues. The CDR3 coding sequence is TGTGCCAGCAGCCCTACAGGGGCTGGGGGCTACACCTTC. This gives the protein CASSPTGAGGYTF.

This clonotype was counted between two and nine times. Sequence at one end of the junction differs from germline and may be a read error. The CDR3 region is CASSSAPGQGQHHQPQQF. In DNA, the CDR3 is TGTGCCAGCAGCTCCGCTCCGGGACAGGGACAGCATCATCAGCCCCAGCAATTT. J is TRBJ1-5 and V is TRBV25-1; 9 bases map to TRBD1. The CDR3 is 18 residues long. CDR1 and CDR2 (germline): MGHDK, SYGVNS.

The chain carries TRBV6-2 or TRBV6-3 and TRBJ1-1; a weak D match, TRBD1 (6 bases). The V end was cut by 7 bases, the J end by 0 bases, with 12 bases between. CDR1 is MNHEY, CDR2 SVGEGT, per germline. The CDR3 is made up of 14 amino acids. The CDR3 DNA is TGTGCCAGCAAGGTGGACAGACTGAACACTGAAGCTTTCTTT. Its protein is CASKVDRLNTEAFF.

This clonotype was seen at least ten times. The chain links TRBV14 to TRBJ2-3; D might be TRBD2 (5 bases). The V gene lost 0 bases and the J gene lost 0 bases, with 7 bases spanning the gap. The CDR3 is 15 residues long. CDR1 and CDR2 from the germline V gene are SGHDN and FVKESK. CDR3 protein: CASSQERTSTDTQYF. In DNA, the CDR3 is TGTGCCAGCAGCCAAGAACGGACTAGCACAGATACGCAGTATTTT.

This clonotype was detected many times. The rearrangement links TRBV7-2 to TRBJ2-1, with TRBD1 matching 7 bases. The CDR3 covers 16 residues. Germline CDR1 SGHTA, CDR2 FQGNSA. J was trimmed by 7 bases and V by 1 base; bases with no gene match: 10. The CDR3 loop is CASSLVPGQPSNEQFF. The CDR3 DNA reads TGTGCCAGCAGCTTAGTACCGGGACAGCCTAGTAATGAGCAGTTCTTC.

Many counts were recorded for this clonotype. V usage is TRBV9 and J usage is TRBJ2-7; D is ambiguous. CDR3 length equals 14 residues. Germline lookup yields CDR1 SGDLS and CDR2 YYNGEE. Trimming removed 0 bases at V and 4 bases at J, with 11 bases between. In DNA, the CDR3 is TGTGCCAGCAGCGTAGGAATAGGGTCGTACGAGCAGTACTTC. This codes for CASSVGIGSYEQYF.

In nucleotides, the CDR3 is TGTGCCAGTACTAGCGGGAGGACAGATACGCAGTATTTT. Amino acid sequence: CASTSGRTDTQYF. The chain joins TRBV6-1 to TRBJ2-3, with TRBD2 matching 12 bases. This CDR3 spans 13 amino acids. CDR1 and CDR2 (germline): MNHNS, SASEGT. Trimming at V came to 9 bases and at J to 3 bases, leaving 1 base not matched to a gene.

This clonotype has at least ten counts. The chain couples TRBV10-3 to TRBJ2-5; tentative D call: TRBD1 (6 bases). Germline loops: CDR1 ENHRY, CDR2 SYGVKD. Trimming left V 3 bases short and J 2 bases short, with 10 bases between. CDR3 length: 14 residues. This CDR3 reads CAISERGRQETQYF. The CDR3 region has the DNA TGTGCCATCAGTGAAAGGGGGAGACAAGAGACCCAGTACTTC.

This clonotype has a count of ten or more. The chain links TRBV6-1 to TRBJ1-1; the D is unclear. Germline CDR1 and CDR2: MNHNS and SASEGT. This CDR3 spans 14 amino acids. V lost 4 bases and J 0 bases, leaving 9 bases between the germline ends. This CDR3 is CASSGASMNTEAFF. CDR3 coding DNA: TGTGCCAGCAGTGGGGCCAGCATGAACACTGAAGCTTTCTTT.

This clonotype was counted ten times or more. This chain connects TRBV29-1 to TRBJ2-2; 9 bases are shared with TRBD1. Germline-derived CDR1 and CDR2 are SQVTM and ANQGSEA. This CDR3 region has 14 residues. J gave up 3 bases and V 4 bases, and 3 bases lay outside the gene matches. CDR3 nucleotides: TGCAGCGTTGTACAGGGGGCTTACACCGGGGAGCTGTTTTTT. This codes for CSVVQGAYTGELFF.

This clonotype has at least ten counts. This chain joins TRBV12-3 or TRBV12-4 and TRBJ2-7; D possibly corresponds to TRBD2 (5 bases). This CDR3 has 13 residues. V lost 10 bases and J lost 3, with 16 bases in between. The CDR3 nucleotides read TGTGCCATTCTCGGGGATAAGGGCTACGAGCAGTACTTC. Amino acid sequence: CAILGDKGYEQYF.

The V call is TRBV4-1, the J call TRBJ1-2, with 7 bases fitting TRBD1. The CDR3 runs 14 residues. Germline-derived CDR1 and CDR2 are MGHRA and YSYEKL. V was clipped by 4 bases and J by 4 bases; unmatched bases: 6. The CDR3 loop is CASSPPDRLYGYTF. For the CDR3, the DNA is TGCGCCAGCAGCCCCCCGGACAGGCTCTATGGCTACACCTTC.

In its sample, this clonotype was seen many times. The chain is built from TRBV11-3 and TRBJ1-1; no reliable D call. V was clipped by 4 bases and J by 7 bases, with 13 bases between them. Germline-derived CDR1 and CDR2 are SGHNT and YENEEA. This CDR3 region has 13 residues. The DNA of the CDR3 is TGTGCCAGCAGCTCCCTCTCTGGACTTGAAGCTTTCTTT. It specifies CASSSLSGLEAFF.

The chain joins TRBV20-1 to TRBJ2-7, with D uncertain. CDR1 DFQATT and CDR2 SNEGSKA come from the germline V gene (reference sequence). V dropped 3 bases and J dropped 2 bases, with 11 bases sitting between them. This CDR3 region has 13 residues. CDR3 DNA: TGCAGTGCTAGGGGCCAAAATCCCTACGAGCAGTACTTC. It encodes CSARGQNPYEQYF.

This clonotype was counted at least ten times. This rearrangement joins TRBV30 to TRBJ1-1; TRBD1 is a possible D gene (6 bases). Between the trimmed V and J ends, which lost 5 bases and 0 bases, there was a span of 16 bases. Germline values: CDR1 GTSNPN, CDR2 SVGIG (reference sequence). This CDR3 contains 15 residues. The CDR3 sequence: CAWEPRGSLNTEAFF. CDR3 DNA: TGTGCCTGGGAACCGAGGGGGTCTCTGAACACTGAAGCTTTCTTT.

The chain has TRBV28 and TRBJ2-2, with 13 bases lining up with TRBD2. V trimming: 7 bases; J trimming: 5 bases; junction bases outside the gene matches: 7. Germline V gives CDR1 MDHEN, CDR2 SYDVKM. This CDR3 contains 16 residues. The CDR3 coding sequence is TGTGCCAGCACGCAATCGGGACTAGCGGGAACCGGGGAGCTGTTTTTT. This sequence encodes CASTQSGLAGTGELFF.